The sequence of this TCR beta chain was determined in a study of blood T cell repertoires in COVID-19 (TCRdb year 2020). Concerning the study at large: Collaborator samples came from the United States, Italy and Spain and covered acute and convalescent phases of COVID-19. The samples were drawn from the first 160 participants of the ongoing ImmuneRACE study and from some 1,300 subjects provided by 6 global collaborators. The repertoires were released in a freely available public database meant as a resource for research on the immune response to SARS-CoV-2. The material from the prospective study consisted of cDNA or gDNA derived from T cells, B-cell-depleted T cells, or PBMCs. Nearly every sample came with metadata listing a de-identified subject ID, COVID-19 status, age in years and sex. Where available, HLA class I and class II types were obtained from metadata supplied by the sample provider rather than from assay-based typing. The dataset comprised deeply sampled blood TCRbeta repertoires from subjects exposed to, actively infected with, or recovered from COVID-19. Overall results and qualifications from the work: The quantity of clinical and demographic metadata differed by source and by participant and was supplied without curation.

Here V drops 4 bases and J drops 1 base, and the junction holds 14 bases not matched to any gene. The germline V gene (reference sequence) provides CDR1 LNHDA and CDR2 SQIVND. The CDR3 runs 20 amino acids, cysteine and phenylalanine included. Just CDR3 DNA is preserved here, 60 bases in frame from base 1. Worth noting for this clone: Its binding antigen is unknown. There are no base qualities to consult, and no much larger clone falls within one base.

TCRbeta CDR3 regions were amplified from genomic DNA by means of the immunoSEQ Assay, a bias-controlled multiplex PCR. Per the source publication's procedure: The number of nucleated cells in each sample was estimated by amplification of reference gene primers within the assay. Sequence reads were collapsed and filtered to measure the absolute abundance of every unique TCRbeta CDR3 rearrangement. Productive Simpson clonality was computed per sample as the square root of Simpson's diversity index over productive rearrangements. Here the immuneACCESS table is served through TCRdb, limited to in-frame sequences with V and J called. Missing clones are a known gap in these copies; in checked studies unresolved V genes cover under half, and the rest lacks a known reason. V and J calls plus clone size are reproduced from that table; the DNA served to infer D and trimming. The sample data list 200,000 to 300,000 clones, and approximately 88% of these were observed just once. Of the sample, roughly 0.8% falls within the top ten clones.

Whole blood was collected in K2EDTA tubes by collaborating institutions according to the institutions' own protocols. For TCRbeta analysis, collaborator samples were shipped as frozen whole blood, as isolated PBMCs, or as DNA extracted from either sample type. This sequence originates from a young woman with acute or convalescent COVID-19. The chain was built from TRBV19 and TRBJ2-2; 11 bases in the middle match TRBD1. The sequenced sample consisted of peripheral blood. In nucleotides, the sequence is TGTGCCAGTAGTAAATACCGGACAGGGGGCGCGGTCGGGAACACCGGGGAGCTGTTTTTT. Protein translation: CASSKYRTGGAVGNTGELFF.